This T cell receptor (beta chain) was profiled in a study of T-cell memory formation after mild COVID-19. Study-wide results and limits: CD4+ contracting clones were found mainly in CM and EM, and CD8+ ones in EMRA. Clones shrinking between day 15 and 85 showed a balanced CD4/CD8 split, and those that grew later tilted toward CD4+.

A remark on this clonotype: Antigen unknown.

V lost 3 bases and J lost 5, with 13 bases in between. CDR3 length equals 14 residues. Germline V lookup: CDR1 SGHVS, CDR2 FQNEAQ. Each CDR3 protein gets one entry after TCRdb re-called the 5' RACE reads with MiXCR. The sample carries roughly 260,000 distinct CDR3 sequences, 16% recorded once. This TCR was recovered from a young man who had mild COVID-19 (a few samples of this study predate the infection). Cell type and time point are not known. Source material: PBMCs or a T cell subset sorted from them (not recorded which). The chain recombines TRBV7-8 with TRBJ1-1; D is perhaps TRBD1 (5 bases). For the CDR3, the DNA is TGTGCCAGCAGCTTTTCAGGGCGGAGGACTGAAGCTTTCTTT. Its protein product is CASSFSGRRTEAFF.